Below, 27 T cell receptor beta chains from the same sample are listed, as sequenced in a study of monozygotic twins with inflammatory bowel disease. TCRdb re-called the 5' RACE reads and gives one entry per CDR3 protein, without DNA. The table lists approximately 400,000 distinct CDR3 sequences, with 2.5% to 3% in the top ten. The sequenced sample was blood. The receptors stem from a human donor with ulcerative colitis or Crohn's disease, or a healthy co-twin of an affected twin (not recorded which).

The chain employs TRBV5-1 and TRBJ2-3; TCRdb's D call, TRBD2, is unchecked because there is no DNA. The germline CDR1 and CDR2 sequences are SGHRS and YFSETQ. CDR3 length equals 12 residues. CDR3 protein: CASSAGTDTQYF.

CDR3 amino acids: CASSGGLAGEHNEQFF. The chain is built from TRBV5-1 and TRBJ2-1; TCRdb lists TRBD2, though no DNA is available to test this call. The CDR3 totals 16 residues. The germline CDR1 and CDR2 sequences are SGHRS and YFSETQ.

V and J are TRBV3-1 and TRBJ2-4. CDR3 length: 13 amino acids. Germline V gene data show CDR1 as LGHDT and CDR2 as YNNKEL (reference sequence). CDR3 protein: CASGTGDRMIQYF. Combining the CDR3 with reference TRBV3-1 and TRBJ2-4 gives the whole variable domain DTAVSQTPKYLVTQMGNDKSIKCEQNLGHDTMYWYKQDSKKFLKIMFSYNNKELIINETVPNRFSPKSPDKAHLNLHINSLELGDSAVYFCASGTGDRMIQYFGAGTRLSVL.

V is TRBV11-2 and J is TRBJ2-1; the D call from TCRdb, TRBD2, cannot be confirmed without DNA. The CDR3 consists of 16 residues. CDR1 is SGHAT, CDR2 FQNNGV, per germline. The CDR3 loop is CASSLVQTGIINEQFF.

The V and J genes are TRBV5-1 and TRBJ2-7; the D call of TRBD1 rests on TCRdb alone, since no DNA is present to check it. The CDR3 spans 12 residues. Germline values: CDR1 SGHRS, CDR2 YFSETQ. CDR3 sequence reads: CASRSSGYEQYF.

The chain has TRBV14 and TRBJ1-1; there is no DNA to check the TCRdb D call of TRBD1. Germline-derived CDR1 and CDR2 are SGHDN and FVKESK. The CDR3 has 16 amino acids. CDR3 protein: CASSQGLGRENTEAFF.

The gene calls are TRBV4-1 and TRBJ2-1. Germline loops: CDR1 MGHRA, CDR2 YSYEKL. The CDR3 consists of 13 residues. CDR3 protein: CASSQDSYNEQFF.

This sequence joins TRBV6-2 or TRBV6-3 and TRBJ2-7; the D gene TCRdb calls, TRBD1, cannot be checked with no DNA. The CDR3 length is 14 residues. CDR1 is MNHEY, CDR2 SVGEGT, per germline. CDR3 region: CASSHRDRAGGQYF.

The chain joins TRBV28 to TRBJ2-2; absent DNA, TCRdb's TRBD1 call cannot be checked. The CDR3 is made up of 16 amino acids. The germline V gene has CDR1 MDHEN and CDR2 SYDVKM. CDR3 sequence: CASRLFGSGTGGELFF.

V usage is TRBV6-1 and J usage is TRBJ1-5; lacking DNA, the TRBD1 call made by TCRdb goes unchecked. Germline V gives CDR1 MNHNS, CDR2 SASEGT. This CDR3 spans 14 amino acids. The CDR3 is CASRATGGNQPQHF.

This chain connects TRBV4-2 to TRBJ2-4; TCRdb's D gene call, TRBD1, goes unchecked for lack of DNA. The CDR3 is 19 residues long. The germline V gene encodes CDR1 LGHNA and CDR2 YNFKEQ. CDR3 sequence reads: CASSQDGGTGSRAKNIQYF.

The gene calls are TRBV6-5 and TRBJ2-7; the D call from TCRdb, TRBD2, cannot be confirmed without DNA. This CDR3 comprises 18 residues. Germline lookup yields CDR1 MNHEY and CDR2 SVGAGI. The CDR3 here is CASSYSAGPVYDSYEQYF.

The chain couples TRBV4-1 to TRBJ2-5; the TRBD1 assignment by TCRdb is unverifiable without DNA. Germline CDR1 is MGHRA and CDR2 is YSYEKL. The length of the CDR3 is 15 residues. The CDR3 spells CASSQDSRVGETQYF.

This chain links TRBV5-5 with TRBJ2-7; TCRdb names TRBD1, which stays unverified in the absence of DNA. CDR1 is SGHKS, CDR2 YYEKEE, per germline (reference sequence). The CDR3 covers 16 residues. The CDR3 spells CASSQRTGTGDNEQYF.

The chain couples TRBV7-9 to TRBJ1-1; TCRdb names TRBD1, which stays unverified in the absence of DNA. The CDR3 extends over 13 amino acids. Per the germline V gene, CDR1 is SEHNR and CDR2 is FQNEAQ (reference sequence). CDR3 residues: CASSLEGDTEAFF.

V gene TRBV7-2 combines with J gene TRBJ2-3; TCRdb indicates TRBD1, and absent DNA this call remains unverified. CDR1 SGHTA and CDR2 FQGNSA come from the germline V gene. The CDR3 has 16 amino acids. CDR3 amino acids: CASSPGRAGGTDTQYF.

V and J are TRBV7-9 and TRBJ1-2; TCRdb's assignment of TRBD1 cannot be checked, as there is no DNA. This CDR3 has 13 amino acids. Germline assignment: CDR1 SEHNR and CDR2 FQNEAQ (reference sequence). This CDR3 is CASSRGQGNGYTF.

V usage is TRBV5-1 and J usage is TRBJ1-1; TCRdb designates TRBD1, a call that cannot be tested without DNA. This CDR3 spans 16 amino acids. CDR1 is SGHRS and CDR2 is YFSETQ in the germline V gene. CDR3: CASSFGQIAMNTEAFF.

CDR3 region: CASSLAQGAYGYTF. V usage is TRBV7-2 and J usage is TRBJ1-2; TCRdb calls TRBD1, which cannot be checked without DNA. The CDR3 length is 14 residues. CDR1 and CDR2 (germline): SGHTA, FQGNSA. Using reference TRBV7-2 and TRBJ1-2 for the parts outside the CDR3, the full variable domain is GAGVSQSPSNKVTEKGKDVELRCDPISGHTALYWYRQSLGQGLEFLIYFQGNSAPDKSGLPSDRFSAERTGGSVSTLTIQRTQQEDSAVYLCASSLAQGAYGYTFGSGTRLTVV.

Here the CDR3 reads CASSQNSGTPSGANVLTF. The chain is built from TRBV4-2 and TRBJ2-6; TCRdb gives TRBD1 as the D gene, but with no DNA this cannot be confirmed. The CDR3 has 18 amino acids. From germline, CDR1 is LGHNA and CDR2 YNFKEQ.

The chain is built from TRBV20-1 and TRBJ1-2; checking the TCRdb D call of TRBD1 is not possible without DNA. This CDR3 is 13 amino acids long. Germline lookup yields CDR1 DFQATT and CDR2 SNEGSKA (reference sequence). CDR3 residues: CSAGRDVGYGYTF.

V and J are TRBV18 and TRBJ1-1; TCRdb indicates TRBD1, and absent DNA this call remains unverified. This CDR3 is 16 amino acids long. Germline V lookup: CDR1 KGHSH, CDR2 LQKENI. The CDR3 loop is CASSPLLRGGGTEAFF.

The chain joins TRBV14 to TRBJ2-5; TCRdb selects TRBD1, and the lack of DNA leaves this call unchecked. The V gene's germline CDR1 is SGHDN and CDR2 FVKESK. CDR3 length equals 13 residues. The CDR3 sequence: CASSQGDLQTQYF.

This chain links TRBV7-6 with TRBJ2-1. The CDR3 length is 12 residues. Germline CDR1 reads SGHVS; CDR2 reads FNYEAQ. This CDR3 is CASSPNYNEQFF.

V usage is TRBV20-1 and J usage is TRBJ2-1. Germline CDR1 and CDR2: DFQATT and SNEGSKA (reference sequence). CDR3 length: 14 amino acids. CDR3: CSADPYTATNKQFF.

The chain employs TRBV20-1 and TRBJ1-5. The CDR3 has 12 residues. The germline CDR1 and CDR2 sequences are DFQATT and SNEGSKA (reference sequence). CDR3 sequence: CSATSSNQPQHF.

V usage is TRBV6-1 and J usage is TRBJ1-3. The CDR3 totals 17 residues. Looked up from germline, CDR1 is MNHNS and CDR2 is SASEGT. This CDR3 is CASSGGTGTRSGNTIYF.